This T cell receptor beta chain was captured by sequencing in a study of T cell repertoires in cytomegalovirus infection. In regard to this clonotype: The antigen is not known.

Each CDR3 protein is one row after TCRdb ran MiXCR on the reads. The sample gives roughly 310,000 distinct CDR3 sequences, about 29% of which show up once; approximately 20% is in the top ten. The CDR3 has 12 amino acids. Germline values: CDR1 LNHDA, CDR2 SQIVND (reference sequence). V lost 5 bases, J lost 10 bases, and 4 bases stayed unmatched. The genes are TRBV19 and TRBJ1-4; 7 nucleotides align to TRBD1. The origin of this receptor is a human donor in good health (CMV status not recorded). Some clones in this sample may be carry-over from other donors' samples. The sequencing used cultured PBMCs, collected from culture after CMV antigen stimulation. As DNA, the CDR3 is TGTGCCAGTAGTCCCAGACAGGGAAAACTGTTTTTT. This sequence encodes CASSPRQGKLFF.